This T cell receptor beta chain was recorded in a study of T cell repertoires in cytomegalovirus infection. Looking at the study overall: The public TCR beta signatures pointed to both CMV infection and matching HLA type.

Study results and caveats: Using cumulative public TCR beta family frequency, the authors identified those who carried CMV together with the relevant HLA. Clonotype analysis showed dominance of the ex vivo response by HLA-C-restricted CMV-specific TCR beta clonotypes.

TCRdb recomputed calls from the reads with MiXCR, one row per CDR3 protein. The table includes 90,000 to 120,000 distinct CDR3 sequences, 20% to 30% detected once. This clonotype was found many times. Its target is not known. The sample was CD8+ T cells from PBMCs. The clonotype comes from a human donor in good health (CMV status not recorded). Some clones in this sample may be carry-over from other donors' samples.

The CDR3 loop reads CASTVTWDPDTQYF. Here the CDR3 DNA reads TGTGCCAGCACCGTGACTTGGGACCCAGATACGCAGTATTTT. The chain joins TRBV6-1 to TRBJ2-3; TRBD1 or TRBD2 may be the D gene (5 bases each). This CDR3 is 14 amino acids long. Trimming pared 7 bases from V and 4 bases from J, leaving 15 bases between. CDR1 and CDR2 from the germline V gene are MNHNS and SASEGT.